The source of this TCR beta chain is a study of beta chain features in type 1 diabetes. Trimming removed 3 bases from V and 2 bases from J, with 6 bases in between. The CDR3 extends over 13 amino acids. Germline CDR1 reads LGHNA; CDR2 reads YSLEER. Sequencing targeted expressed TCRB transcripts, as all isolated RNA had been reverse transcribed. TCRdb keeps only in-frame clones here, not all; method: immunoSEQ multiplex PCR. The sample holds about 900,000 clones, roughly a sixth seen once. Researchers reported sorting CD4+ naive, central memory, regulatory and stem cell-like memory cells via CD45RO/CCR7/CD25/CD127/CD95/CD27. Purities in excess of 95% were seen in all sorted populations. In the case of this clone: The antigen is unknown.

The study, taken as a whole, reports: cDNA-based sequencing might over-represent cells highly expressing TCR.

This receptor was taken from a woman under 30 in good health. Sequencing used naive CD4+ T cells from blood. This sequence joins TRBV4-3 and TRBJ2-3; perhaps TRBD2 as D (6 bases). CDR3 DNA sequence: TGCGCCAGCAGCCAGGACTACACAGATACGCAGTATTTT. Encoded protein: CASSQDYTDTQYF.